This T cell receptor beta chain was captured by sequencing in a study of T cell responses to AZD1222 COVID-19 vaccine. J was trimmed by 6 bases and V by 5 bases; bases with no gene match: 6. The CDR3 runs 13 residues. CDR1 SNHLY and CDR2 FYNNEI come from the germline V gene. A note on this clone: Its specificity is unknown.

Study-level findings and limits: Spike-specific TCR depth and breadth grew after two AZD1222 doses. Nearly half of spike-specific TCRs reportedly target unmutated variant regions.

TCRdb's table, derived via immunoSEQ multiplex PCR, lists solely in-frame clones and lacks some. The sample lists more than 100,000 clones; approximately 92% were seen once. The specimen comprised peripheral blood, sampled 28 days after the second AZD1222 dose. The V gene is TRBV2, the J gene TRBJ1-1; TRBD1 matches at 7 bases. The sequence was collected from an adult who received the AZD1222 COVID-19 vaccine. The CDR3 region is CASSSTGTAEAFF. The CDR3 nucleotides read TGTGCCAGCAGTTCAACAGGGACAGCTGAAGCTTTCTTT.